Listed below are T cell receptor beta chains from one sample, sequenced in a study of blood T cell repertoires in COVID-19. Sequenced by immunoSEQ multiplex PCR; TCRdb stores in-frame clones only, minus some. The sample has about 300,000 clones; 87% are singletons. Sample: PBMCs or T cells enriched from blood (not recorded which). These receptors were collected from a woman in her twenties or thirties who had recovered from COVID-19. The CDR3 runs from the conserved cysteine through the conserved F or W.

J gene	V gene	CDR3 protein
TRBJ1-5	TRBV6-2/TRBV6-3	CASSYHTGTGGLQPQHF
TRBJ1-4	TRBV19	CASSIPDTATNEKLFF
TRBJ1-4	TRBV15	CATSRDWWGQREEKLFF
TRBJ1-3	TRBV9	CASSVGTERGSGNTIYF
TRBJ1-1	TRBV7-2	CASSLVGTGAFF
TRBJ1-1	TRBV20-1	CSAQSGNTAFF
TRBJ1-1	TRBV3-1/TRBV3-2	CASSRTGAEAFF
TRBJ1-1	TRBV18	CASSPDSWTEAFF
TRBJ2-7	TRBV7-2	CASSGGGPAKSYEQYF
TRBJ1-2	TRBV20-1	CSAPGVDGYTF
TRBJ2-1	TRBV4-1	CASSQVPAGGPIEQFF
TRBJ1-1	TRBV2	CATPQGNTEAFF
TRBJ2-7	TRBV4-1	CASSQQGSGGYEQYF
TRBJ1-3	TRBV9	CASSDIGNTIYF
TRBJ2-1	TRBV5-1	CASSIPTSGGYNEQFF
TRBJ1-6	TRBV7-9	CASSPTGNSPLHF
TRBJ1-2	TRBV6-1	CASSEEGGGGYTF
TRBJ2-7	TRBV21-1	CASSPWDRSKDEQYF
TRBJ1-5	TRBV30	CAWAPGVHQPQHF
TRBJ2-7	TRBV7-7	CASSPRTGSSYEQYF
TRBJ1-2	TRBV10-3	CAIRPIRGRIVGYGYTF
TRBJ1-2	TRBV6-5	CASRGGLDGYTF
TRBJ2-3	TRBV19	CASSIGLGQGPDTQYF
TRBJ1-2	TRBV2	CASRPFDRGQGYTF
TRBJ1-5	TRBV6-2/TRBV6-3	CASSKDRVNQPQHF
TRBJ1-2	TRBV6-2/TRBV6-3	CASSTGTGFDGYTF
TRBJ1-2	TRBV25-1	CASSDIRQGYGYTF
TRBJ2-2	TRBV2	CAVGGQATGELFF
TRBJ1-1	TRBV18	CASSPKWGGHTEAFF
TRBJ2-3	TRBV11-2	CASSLRRGSTDTQYF
TRBJ2-7	TRBV3-1/TRBV3-2	CASSHSTGTPPKDEQYF
TRBJ1-6	TRBV7-2	CASSLAGQGALPSPLHF
TRBJ1-2	TRBV5-1	CASSPTGNYGYTF
TRBJ1-1	TRBV2	CASRDRSLTEAFF
TRBJ1-2	TRBV13	CASRQWGGNYGYTF
TRBJ1-1	TRBV30	CAWSVHRVRTEAFF
TRBJ1-2	TRBV6-5	CASRLQGAGYGYTF
TRBJ2-7	TRBV7-2	CASSSGLSSGYEQYF
TRBJ2-3	TRBV4-3	CASSQDLPRGNTQYF
TRBJ1-6	TRBV3-1/TRBV3-2	CASSQVQGPAVPLHF
TRBJ2-5	TRBV12-3/TRBV12-4	CASRRLGGETQYF
TRBJ1-4	TRBV3-1/TRBV3-2	CASSQPTGLNEKLFF
TRBJ2-7	TRBV12-3/TRBV12-4	CASIRTGSYEQYF
TRBJ2-1	TRBV5-1	CASSPQPGQGFNEQFF
TRBJ2-7	TRBV5-1	CASSPTGEGWEQYF
TRBJ2-1	TRBV6-5	CASSSKYGQFF
TRBJ2-5	TRBV5-6	CASSAIGGGDQETQYF
TRBJ2-7	TRBV5-1	CASSLLDRGRDEQYF